This entry describes one T cell receptor (beta chain). These data originate in a study of blood T cell repertoires in COVID-19. About the research overall: Samples representing acute and convalescent COVID-19 were sourced from the United States, Italy and Spain.

Authors' data handling: From reference gene primer amplification, estimates of nucleated cell counts were derived. Generated by immunoSEQ multiplex PCR, the TCRdb table keeps only in-frame clones and is missing some. Clone size and the V and J calls come from that table; the DNA yielded D and trimming. The sample contains about 290,000 clones, roughly 89% of which appear only once. With 5 bases removed from V and 0 bases from J, the gap between germline ends came to 19 bases. The CDR3 consists of 16 residues. The germline CDR1 and CDR2 sequences are GTSNPN and SVGIG (reference sequence). The chain couples TRBV30 to TRBJ1-1; a weak D match, TRBD1 (5 bases). Material for sequencing was peripheral blood. This receptor was identified in a woman younger than 45 with active or convalescent COVID-19. CDR3 DNA: TGTGCCTGGGACCCCGGGACTTTGAATTTGAACACTGAAGCTTTCTTT. It is translated as CAWDPGTLNLNTEAFF.